Listed below are T cell receptor beta chains from one sample, sequenced in a study of vaccination and CD4 T cells after COVID-19. Antigens of these TCRs are unknown. From the PCR reads, TCRdb called clonotypes with MiXCR, one entry per CDR3 protein. This table has fewer than 25,000 distinct CDR3 sequences, roughly two fifths appearing once. Here the sequenced sample was CD4+ T cells from blood, cultured in vitro, taken about 7 months after SARS-CoV-2 vaccination. The receptor set was obtained from a human donor who had recovered from COVID-19. Both conserved end residues are part of each CDR3. A D gene is named only where the DNA matches it firmly. Size is stated for part of the rows, as once, few or many counts, or as a class when the clone is expanded.

V gene	J gene	clone size	CDR3 length	D gene	CDR3 protein	CDR3 DNA
TRBV10-2	TRBJ1-6	NA	13	NA	CASSETRDSPLHF	TGCGCCAGCAGTGAGACCAGAGATTCACCCCTCCACTTT
TRBV5-4	TRBJ1-2	NA	14	TRBD1	CASSLGTGDNGYTF	TGTGCCAGCAGCTTGGGGACAGGGGATAATGGCTACACCTTC
TRBV12-3/TRBV12-4	TRBJ2-5	few	12	NA	CASSQGGETQYF	TGTGCCAGCAGTCAGGGCGGAGAGACCCAGTACTTC
TRBV20-1	TRBJ2-3	NA	17	TRBD2	CSARDPGTSGSLDTQYF	TGCAGTGCTAGAGATCCTGGGACTAGCGGGAGCCTAGATACGCAGTATTTT
TRBV20-1	TRBJ2-5	few	14	NA	CSAGGEGDEETQYF	TGCAGTGCGGGCGGTGAGGGGGATGAGGAGACCCAGTACTTC
TRBV5-1	TRBJ1-2	once	13	NA	CASHEGRNYGYTF	TGCGCCAGCCACGAGGGACGGAACTATGGCTACACCTTC
TRBV5-1	TRBJ2-3	NA	14	NA	CASSLLNPTDTQYF	TGCGCCAGCAGCTTGCTCAACCCCACAGATACGCAGTATTTT
TRBV19	TRBJ1-6	few	17	TRBD1	CASSIDRAWGGSSPLHF	TGTGCCAGTAGTATCGACAGGGCTTGGGGAGGGAGTTCACCCCTCCACTTT
TRBV7-3	TRBJ2-5	few	13	TRBD1	CASSSDRAGTQYF	TGTGCCAGCAGCTCTGACAGGGCCGGGACCCAGTACTTC
TRBV21-1	TRBJ2-3	NA	11	NA	CASSSTDTQYF	TGTGCCAGCAGTAGCACAGATACGCAGTATTTT
TRBV15	TRBJ2-3	medium-sized	16	NA	CATSRRRGADTDTQYF	TGTGCCACCAGCAGACGTAGGGGGGCAGATACAGATACGCAGTATTTT
TRBV19	TRBJ2-7	NA	14	TRBD2	CASRLSGGRYEQYF	TGTGCCAGTAGGCTTAGCGGGGGGCGCTACGAGCAGTACTTC
TRBV27	TRBJ2-3	NA	14	NA	CASSLRGITDTQYF	TGTGCCAGCAGTTTGAGAGGGATTACAGATACGCAGTATTTT